This TCR beta chain is drawn from a study of blood T cell repertoires in COVID-19. Germline lookup yields CDR1 LNHNV and CDR2 YYDKDF (reference sequence). V lost 0 bases and J lost 2, with 11 bases in between. The CDR3 has 15 amino acids. Assay: immunoSEQ multiplex PCR; the TCRdb copy retains only in-frame clones and omits some. Of approximately 200,000 clones listed, 94% were seen once; the top ten hold roughly 0.76%. The V gene is TRBV15, the J gene TRBJ2-7, with a possible D match to TRBD1 (6 bases). This clonotype was sampled from a man in his thirties or forties with COVID-19, enrolled during active disease. Input material: peripheral blood. CDR3 sequence: CATSRDTGSTYEQYF. The CDR3 DNA reads as TGTGCCACCAGCAGAGATACAGGGTCGACCTACGAGCAGTACTTC. The full variable domain, its missing parts supplied by reference TRBV15 and TRBJ2-7, is DAMVIQNPRYQVTQFGKPVTLSCSQTLNHNVMYWYQQKSSQAPKLLFHYYDKDFNNEADTPDNFQSRRPNTSFCFLDIRSPGLGDTAMYLCATSRDTGSTYEQYFGPGTRLTVT.